The present TCR beta chain was sequenced within a study of blood T cell repertoires in COVID-19. J lost 2 bases, V lost 2 bases, and 15 bases had no gene match. CDR3 length: 20 amino acids. Germline loops: CDR1 MNHEY, CDR2 SVGEGT. Repertoires were generated with immunoSEQ multiplex PCR, while TCRdb's copy carries only in-frame clones and drops some. The data contain around 260,000 clones, 88% of them singletons. This rearrangement joins TRBV6-2 or TRBV6-3 to TRBJ2-3; TRBD2 agrees at 11 bases. This receptor was obtained from a man in his sixties who had recovered from COVID-19. Input material: peripheral blood. This chain's CDR3 is CASSYPLSSGGPLITDTQYF. As DNA, the CDR3 is TGTGCCAGCAGTTACCCATTGTCTAGCGGGGGGCCCCTTATCACAGATACGCAGTATTTT.